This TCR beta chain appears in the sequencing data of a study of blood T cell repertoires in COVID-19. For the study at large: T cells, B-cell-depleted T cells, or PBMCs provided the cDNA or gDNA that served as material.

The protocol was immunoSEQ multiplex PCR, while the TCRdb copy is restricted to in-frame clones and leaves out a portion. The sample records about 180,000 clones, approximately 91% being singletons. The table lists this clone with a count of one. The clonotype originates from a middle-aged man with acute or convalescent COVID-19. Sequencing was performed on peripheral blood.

The CDR3 reads CASSFQLNTEAFF. In DNA, the CDR3 is TGTGCCAGCAGTTTCCAGTTGAACACTGAAGCTTTCTTT. The J gene is TRBJ1-1, the V gene TRBV12-3 or TRBV12-4; no firm D call. The CDR3 is made up of 13 amino acids. V lost 3 bases and J lost 0, with 5 bases in between.